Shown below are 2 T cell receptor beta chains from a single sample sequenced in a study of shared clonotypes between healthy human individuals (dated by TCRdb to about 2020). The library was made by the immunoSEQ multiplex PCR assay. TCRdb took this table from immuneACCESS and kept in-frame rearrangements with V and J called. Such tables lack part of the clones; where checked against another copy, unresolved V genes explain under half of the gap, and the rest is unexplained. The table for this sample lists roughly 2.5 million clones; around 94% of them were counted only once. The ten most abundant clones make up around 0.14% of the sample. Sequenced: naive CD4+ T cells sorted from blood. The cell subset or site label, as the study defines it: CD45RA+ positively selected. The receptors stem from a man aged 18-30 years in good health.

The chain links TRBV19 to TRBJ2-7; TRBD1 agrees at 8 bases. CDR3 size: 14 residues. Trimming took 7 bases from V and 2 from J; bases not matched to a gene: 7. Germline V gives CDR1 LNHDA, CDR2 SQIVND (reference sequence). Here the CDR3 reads CASTTTGATYEQYF. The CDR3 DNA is TGTGCCAGTACTACGACAGGGGCAACCTACGAGCAGTACTTC.

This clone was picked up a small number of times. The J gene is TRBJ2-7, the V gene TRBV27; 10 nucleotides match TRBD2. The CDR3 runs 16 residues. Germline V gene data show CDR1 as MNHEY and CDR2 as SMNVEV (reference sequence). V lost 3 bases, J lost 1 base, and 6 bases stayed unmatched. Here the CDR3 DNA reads TGTGCCAGCAGTTTGCTAGCGGGAGTTTCTTCCTACGAGCAGTACTTC. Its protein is CASSLLAGVSSYEQYF.